This T cell receptor (beta chain) is from a study of Ad26.COV2.S vaccination and SARS-CoV-2 variants. For the study at large: Ad26.COV2.S, an intramuscular injection, was given once or twice 56 days apart. Study-level results: Vaccinated and placebo-treated recipients had similar non-spike TCR breadth.

As for this clone: Its target is not known.

Some clones are missing from TCRdb's copy, which holds only in-frame ones; the method was immunoSEQ multiplex PCR. The sample carries about 350,000 clones, approximately 85% recorded once. Treatment noted: 19 received Ad26.COV2.S at low or high dose, single or two shots; about 5 received placebo; per-sample allocation not given. Sampling took place 63 days after the first vaccine or placebo injection. CDR1 is MNHEY, CDR2 SVGEGT, per germline. With 0 bases removed from V and 3 bases from J, the gap between germline ends came to 14 bases. The CDR3 is 16 amino acids. This chain joins TRBV6-2 or TRBV6-3 and TRBJ1-1, with D unresolved. The source was peripheral blood, collected in a trial of Ad26.COV2.S vaccine versus placebo. The receptor's source is a person between 18 and 65 years old who received the Ad26.COV2.S COVID-19 vaccine or a placebo. The CDR3 coding sequence is TGTGCCAGCAGTTACTCGACCCAAGGGCCATACACTGAAGCTTTCTTT. Translated, it gives CASSYSTQGPYTEAFF.